The rows below give T cell receptor beta chains drawn from one sample of a study of T cell clones after liver transplantation. TCRdb's copy holds only in-frame clones and misses some; the assay was immunoSEQ multiplex PCR. The sample records 50,000 to 60,000 clones, 70% being singletons. Sequencing used CD4+ T cells from blood, obtained at the approximately 16-month timepoint. The receptors were sampled from a human patient who received a liver transplant. The graft donor may have contributed some T cells. Each CDR3 is given with its conserved first and last residue. D genes are given only for firm matches. Only part of the rows carry a size: once, few, many, or a class if the clone is expanded.

TRBD2	TRBJ2-3	TRBV30	once	TGTGCCTGGATCGGACTAGCGGGGACAGATACGCAGTATTTT	CAWIGLAGTDTQYF
NA	TRBJ1-1	TRBV5-1	NA	TGCGCCAGCAGCTTTGGGCAGGGGAACACTGAAGCTTTCTTT	CASSFGQGNTEAFF
NA	TRBJ2-1	TRBV11-2	NA	TGTGCCAGCAGCTTAGATTATGGTTCGGCGGGTCAGTTCTTC	CASSLDYGSAGQFF
NA	TRBJ1-6	TRBV11-2	NA	TGTGCCAGCAGCTTAGGGGGGCAAGAATCACCCCTCCACTTT	CASSLGGQESPLHF
NA	TRBJ2-5	TRBV5-1	NA	TGCGCCAGCAGCGGGGTTTTCCAAGAGACCCAGTACTTC	CASSGVFQETQYF
NA	TRBJ2-2	TRBV28	NA	TGTGCCAGCAGTTTACCAGACGGACGCGCCGGGGAGCTGTTTTTT	CASSLPDGRAGELFF
TRBD2	TRBJ2-1	TRBV7-2	few	TGTGCCAGCAGCTTAGCGGGACTAGCGCTAAACAATGAGCAGTTCTTC	CASSLAGLALNNEQFF
NA	TRBJ2-2	TRBV5-1	NA	TGCGCCAGCAGCTTGGAAGGAACGAACACCGGGGAGCTGTTTTTT	CASSLEGTNTGELFF
TRBD2	TRBJ2-7	TRBV30	NA	TGTGCCTGGAGATCGGGGGGCTACGAGCAGTACTTC	CAWRSGGYEQYF
TRBD1	TRBJ1-1	TRBV6-6	NA	TGTGCCAGCAGTCCATCGACAGGGAGGAACACTGAAGCTTTCTTT	CASSPSTGRNTEAFF
NA	TRBJ2-5	TRBV5-4	NA	TGTGCCAGCAGCTCAACCCACGCCCAAGAGACCCAGTACTTC	CASSSTHAQETQYF
NA	TRBJ2-3	TRBV6-5	NA	TGTGCCAGCAGTAGGGACCTGGGGGATACGCAGTATTTT	CASSRDLGDTQYF
NA	TRBJ1-5	TRBV9	NA	TGTGCCAGCAGCGTAGAAAGTGGTCAGCCCCAGCATTTT	CASSVESGQPQHF
TRBD2	TRBJ2-2	TRBV15	NA	TGTGCCACCCGGACTAGCGGGTATTCAACCGGGGAGCTGTTTTTT	CATRTSGYSTGELFF
TRBD2	TRBJ2-1	TRBV7-2	few	TGTGCCAGCAGACTCGGACTAGCGGGAGGGCTTGAGCAGTTCTTC	CASRLGLAGGLEQFF
NA	TRBJ1-6	TRBV7-2	NA	TGTGCCAGCAGCCCGGGGGTTGAGTCACCCCTCCACTTT	CASSPGVESPLHF
TRBD1	TRBJ2-7	TRBV19	few	TGTGCCAGTAGTATAGTGTGGACAGGGGTCGGCGAGCAGTACTTC	CASSIVWTGVGEQYF
TRBD1	TRBJ1-4	TRBV7-2	NA	TGTGCCAGCAGCTTAGGACAGGGATCCACAAAACTGTTTTTT	CASSLGQGSTKLFF
TRBD1	TRBJ1-2	TRBV25-1	many	TGTGCCAACAGTAAGGGGGCGCTTGGCTACACCTTC	CANSKGALGYTF
NA	TRBJ2-3	TRBV6-1	NA	TGTGCCAGCAGTGACAGAGATACGCAGTATTTT	CASSDRDTQYF
NA	TRBJ1-5	TRBV19	NA	TGTGCCGGAGGGGGGGGAGTAAATCAGCCCCAGCATTTT	CAGGGGVNQPQHF
NA	TRBJ1-1	TRBV28	few	TGTGCCAGCAGTTCGGGACGGACGAACACTGAAGCTTTCTTT	CASSSGRTNTEAFF
NA	TRBJ2-3	TRBV27	NA	TGTGCCAGCCGTGGGGACACAGATACGCAGTATTTT	CASRGDTDTQYF
NA	TRBJ1-1	TRBV11-2	NA	TGTGCCAGCAGCTTAGAGGTTGAAGCTTTCTTT	CASSLEVEAFF
NA	TRBJ2-7	TRBV7-2	NA	TGTGCCAGCAGCTTAATTTGGGGGAAAAACGAGCAGTACTTC	CASSLIWGKNEQYF
NA	TRBJ2-6	TRBV19	NA	TGTGCCACTAAGAAGGGGCCGGGTGGGGCCAACGTCCTGACTTTC	CATKKGPGGANVLTF
NA	TRBJ1-5	TRBV18	NA	TGTGCCAGCTCACCGAGCAATCAGCCCCAGCATTTT	CASSPSNQPQHF
TRBD1	TRBJ1-3	TRBV4-2	NA	TGTGCCAGCAGCCAAGCGCAGGGGGCATACACCATATATTTT	CASSQAQGAYTIYF
NA	TRBJ1-1	TRBV6-1	NA	TGTGCCAGCAGGAAGGGGGGAGGAACTGAAGCTTTCTTT	CASRKGGGTEAFF
TRBD2	TRBJ2-5	TRBV18	few	TGTGCCAGCTCACCGGATGCGGGGGGCCAAGAGACCCAGTACTTC	CASSPDAGGQETQYF
NA	TRBJ1-1	TRBV2	NA	TGTGCCAGCTCCGAGGGGAGAATGAGCACTGAAGCTTTCTTT	CASSEGRMSTEAFF
NA	TRBJ1-1	TRBV29-1	NA	TGCAGCGTTCTATTACCCACAGGATACACTGAAGCTTTCTTT	CSVLLPTGYTEAFF
NA	TRBJ2-4	TRBV6-9	NA	TGTGCCAGCAGTAAACAGGGTCTAGCCAAAAACATTCAGTACTTC	CASSKQGLAKNIQYF
TRBD1	TRBJ2-4	TRBV7-2	few	TGTGCCAGCAGCCTACCGGGACAGGGGTCCATTCAGTACTTC	CASSLPGQGSIQYF
TRBD1	TRBJ1-2	TRBV6-1	once	TGTGCCAGCAGTGAATTCAGGACAGGGGTGACGTATGGCTACACCTTC	CASSEFRTGVTYGYTF
NA	TRBJ1-5	TRBV19	NA	TGTGCCAGTAGTATTGGGACCACGGGTCAGCCCCAGCATTTT	CASSIGTTGQPQHF
TRBD2	TRBJ2-1	TRBV5-1	NA	TGCGCCAGCAGTCGGACTAGCGGGAGTGGGATTTGGGGTGAGCAGTTCTTC	CASSRTSGSGIWGEQFF